The clone carrying this TCR beta chain was observed a single time. Its antigen is unknown. In the authors' workflow: ImmunoSEQ yielded junction-only sequences lacking quality scores, so filtering differed. Libraries were prepared by immunoSEQ multiplex PCR; TCRdb keeps only in-frame clonotypes and omits some of them. V, J and clone size are those of that table, while D and trimming were read from the DNA. This table has about 1 million clones, more than 65% appearing once. These data originate in a study of shared clonotypes between healthy human individuals. Study-level findings and limits: There were few donors, and this limited the genetic and exposure-history diversity represented.

The CDR3 sequence is 15 residues long. The V gene's germline CDR1 is SGHVS and CDR2 FQNEAQ. Trimming shortened V by 0 bases and J by 8 bases, and 13 bases separated the two germline ends. Sequencing was carried out using memory CD4+ T cells sorted from blood. Regarding subset: CD45RA-negative fraction. This chain links TRBV7-8 with TRBJ1-4, with D possibly matching TRBD1 (5 bases). This receptor was identified in a man younger than 30 in good health. The CDR3 region has the DNA TGTGCCAGCAGCTTAGCCAATCAGGGAGGGGAAAAACTGTTTTTT. It specifies CASSLANQGGEKLFF.